Sequencing of this TCR beta chain was carried out in a study of OX40 agonist ivuxolimab in advanced cancers. Background for the entire study: Ivuxolimab, which targeted the costimulatory receptor OX40 (CD134), was an agonistic, fully human IgG2 monoclonal antibody. Intravenous ivuxolimab was administered to patients every 2 weeks at six dose levels: 0.01, 0.1, 0.3, 1.5, 3 and 10 mg/kg. Of the roughly 51 patients in dose escalation, 19 had hepatocellular carcinoma, around 15 had melanoma, 9 had renal cell carcinoma and 9 had head and neck cancer. The dose-escalation cohort was 82.7% male with a mean age of about 65 years, ranging from roughly 23 to 90. Prior anti-PD-1, anti-PD-L1 or anti-CTLA-4 therapy was permitted, and checkpoint inhibitors had been received by about 44% of dose-escalation patients. Partial responses occurred in three dose-escalation patients, of whom one had hepatocellular carcinoma and two had cutaneous melanoma. Peripheral TCRbeta sequencing was intended to test whether TCR sequence diversity was altered and clonal T-cell expansion was caused by ivuxolimab. The monotherapy dose-escalation portion (N ≈ 57 patients) of the phase I ivuxolimab trial is reported in the paper.

Study-wide findings and limitations: After ivuxolimab, expanded clones were on average more numerous among CD8+ T cells than among CD4+ T cells. Clonal expansion of both CD4+ and CD8+ blood T cells was observed from baseline to week 6 at doses 0.1 to 3.0 mg/kg. Which antigens the clonally expanded peripheral T cells were specific for was not determined. Low levels of normalized T-cell clonal expansion were also seen in some patients who did not respond. In partial responders in the 0.1-3.0 mg/kg groups, normalized peripheral clonal expansion was found to be among the lowest, especially among CD8+ T cells.

For sequencing of the TCRbeta CDR3 region, genomic DNA was extracted from the sorted cells. TCRbeta CDR3 regions were sequenced using the immunoSEQ Assay. TCRdb re-hosts the immuneACCESS table, in-frame sequences only. Its copies lack some clones; in the studies checked, an unresolved V gene accounts for under half of them, and the cause for the rest is not known. The sample table holds around 50,000 clones, of which approximately 93% were seen once. The biggest ten clones account for 10% to 15% of the sample. CDR1 MNHNS and CDR2 SASEGT are derived from the germline V gene. Trimming takes 6 bases from V and 4 bases from J, and the germline ends sit 4 bases apart. The CDR3, cysteine through phenylalanine, is 10 amino acids long. Kept here is only the CDR3 DNA, which spans 30 bases and is read in frame from base 1. Patients with autoimmune disease history or receiving systemic immunosuppression were excluded from the trial. Peripheral blood for TCR sequencing was collected from all dose cohorts at baseline, on cycle 4 day 1, and on cycle 7 day 1. Samples were obtained from an open-label, multicenter, first-in-human phase I dose-escalation trial of ivuxolimab. Adults with locally advanced or metastatic head and neck squamous cell, hepatocellular, melanoma or renal cell carcinoma were enrolled in the trial. Before TCR sequencing, CD4+ and CD8+ T cells were separately sorted from peripheral blood.

Details on this clone: It lacks a known antigen. Per-nucleotide qualities are absent, and no much larger clonotype sits a single base away.

This specimen consisted of CD4+ or CD8+ T cells sorted from blood, obtained in a trial of the OX40 agonist ivuxolimab. This TCR was sampled from an adult with an advanced solid tumor such as melanoma, head and neck, liver or kidney cancer. The chain couples TRBV6-1 to TRBJ2-7; the D gene cannot be named for sure. The CDR3 sequence is CASSRYEQYF. The DNA sequence is TGTGCCAGCAGCCGGTACGAGCAGTACTTC.